These 14 T cell receptor beta chains were sequenced from one sample in a study of CD8 T cells in ankylosing spondylitis. TCRdb called the 5' RACE reads again in MiXCR, with one record for every CDR3 protein. The sample consists of 270,000 or so distinct CDR3 sequences, 18% of them appearing once. Input material: blood, either unsorted or a sorted T cell fraction (not recorded which). The source of these receptors is a male donor with ankylosing spondylitis or in good health (not recorded which).

There are a few counts of this clonotype. This chain links TRBV6-5 with TRBJ2-7; 8 nucleotides match TRBD1. The trim removed 4 bases at V and 4 bases at J, leaving 6 bases unmatched. The CDR3 spans 14 residues. Germline V gene sequence: CDR1 MNHEY, CDR2 SVGAGI. The CDR3 loop is CASSSDRVGYEQYF. CDR3 bases: TGTGCCAGCAGTTCGGACAGGGTGGGGTACGAGCAGTACTTC.

The J gene is TRBJ2-1, the V gene TRBV5-4; the match to TRBD2 covers 9 bases. Unmatched junction bases numbered 11, after V lost 0 bases and J lost 4 bases. This CDR3 has 18 amino acids. The germline V gene has CDR1 SGHNT and CDR2 YYREEE (reference sequence). The CDR3, as DNA: TGTGCCAGCAGCTTGGATCCCTCCGAGCGGGAGGAGTACAATGAGCAGTTCTTC. This gives the protein CASSLDPSEREEYNEQFF.

The chain couples TRBV20-1 to TRBJ1-1; D might be TRBD1 (6 bases). The CDR3 spans 14 residues. Germline loops: CDR1 DFQATT, CDR2 SNEGSKA (reference sequence). V was trimmed by 0 bases and J by 5 bases, leaving 13 bases between them. CDR3 DNA: TGCAGTGCTAGAGATACGGGGGCAAGAACTGAAGCTTTCTTT. Translating it yields CSARDTGARTEAFF.

A few counts support this clonotype. The genes are TRBV7-6 and TRBJ2-3; 10 bases fit TRBD2. Trimming cost V 7 bases and J 6 bases; bases outside gene matches: 13. Germline CDR1 SGHVS, CDR2 FNYEAQ. The CDR3 consists of 16 residues. This chain's CDR3 is CASTGRASGSADTQYF. The DNA of the CDR3 is TGTGCCAGCACCGGCCGGGCTAGCGGGAGCGCTGATACGCAGTATTTT.

The rearrangement links TRBV9 to TRBJ2-5, with a tentative D call TRBD2 (6 bases). Germline loops: CDR1 SGDLS, CDR2 YYNGEE. This CDR3 spans 16 amino acids. V was trimmed by 3 bases and J by 2 bases, leaving 17 bases between them. The CDR3 sequence: CASSATGLLAQETQYF. CDR3 bases: TGTGCCAGCAGCGCTACAGGACTTCTAGCGCAAGAGACCCAGTACTTC.

The gene calls are TRBV29-1 and TRBJ2-2; TRBD1 might be the D (5 bases). This CDR3 spans 13 amino acids. V lost 1 base and J 6 bases, leaving 9 bases between the germline ends. From germline, CDR1 is SQVTM and CDR2 ANQGSEA. CDR3 sequence: CSVEARAPGELFF. CDR3 bases: TGCAGCGTTGAAGCCAGGGCTCCCGGGGAGCTGTTTTTT.

This clonotype was found a few times. The rearrangement uses TRBV12-3 or TRBV12-4 and TRBJ2-3; 10 bases are shared with TRBD1. With 5 bases clipped from V and 3 bases from J, the junction kept 11 bases outside the gene matches. The CDR3 extends over 17 amino acids. Here the CDR3 reads CASSIALTGGSTDTQYF. The CDR3 region has the DNA TGTGCCAGCAGTATTGCGCTGACAGGGGGCTCAACAGATACGCAGTATTTT.

The table lists this clonotype with many counts. The chain has TRBV7-9 and TRBJ2-1; D uncertain. Germline-derived CDR1 and CDR2 are SEHNR and FQNEAQ (reference sequence). Trimming took off 4 bases at V and 9 bases at J, with 16 bases between the two ends. CDR3 length: 14 residues. The chain's CDR3 is CASSYYLGYVEQFF. CDR3 sequence (DNA): TGTGCCAGCAGCTACTACCTTGGGTACGTTGAGCAGTTCTTC.

This clonotype was observed a few times. This chain links TRBV27 with TRBJ1-2; D possibly corresponds to TRBD1 (6 bases). Germline CDR1 and CDR2: MNHEY and SMNVEV (reference sequence). The CDR3 covers 13 residues. The V end was cut by 6 bases, the J end by 2 bases, with 10 bases between. This CDR3 is CASRPTGNYGYTF. The CDR3 bases are TGTGCCAGCAGACCTACAGGGAACTATGGCTACACCTTC.

V is TRBV29-1 and J is TRBJ2-3; TRBD2 is a possible D gene (5 bases). Per the germline V gene, CDR1 is SQVTM and CDR2 is ANQGSEA. Trimming left V 3 bases short and J 4 bases short, with 11 bases between. This CDR3 comprises 13 residues. In DNA form, the CDR3 reads TGCAGCGTTGATATTAGCGCCCCAGATACGCAGTATTTT. It is translated as CSVDISAPDTQYF.

The rearrangement uses TRBV20-1 and TRBJ2-1; D gene ambiguous. V shed 2 bases and J shed 9 bases, with 26 bases lying between them. Germline lookup yields CDR1 DFQATT and CDR2 SNEGSKA (reference sequence). The CDR3 spans 17 residues. CDR3 region: CSARNPFGPSLPSEQFF. The CDR3 bases are TGCAGTGCTAGAAACCCATTCGGCCCCTCGCTCCCCAGTGAGCAGTTCTTC.

This clonotype was picked up many times. The J gene is TRBJ2-2, the V gene TRBV29-1; D is perhaps TRBD2 (6 bases). Germline V lookup: CDR1 SQVTM, CDR2 ANQGSEA. V lost 1 base and J lost 0, with 6 bases in between. This CDR3 is 14 amino acids long. The CDR3 coding sequence is TGCAGCGTTGAAGGCGGGGCGAACACCGGGGAGCTGTTTTTT. Translated, it gives CSVEGGANTGELFF.

This clonotype was recorded many times. The CDR3 DNA is TGCAGCGTTGGGGACGGATACAATCAGCCCCAGCATTTT. Translating gives CSVGDGYNQPQHF. The V and J genes are TRBV29-1 and TRBJ1-5, with a weak D call TRBD1 (5 bases). The CDR3 totals 13 residues. CDR1 SQVTM and CDR2 ANQGSEA come from the germline V gene. Trimming removed 4 bases at V and 3 bases at J, with 10 bases between.

V is TRBV14 and J is TRBJ2-1; TRBD1 is a possible D gene (6 bases). The CDR3 consists of 16 residues. V was pared by 4 bases and J by 0 bases, with 13 bases between. The V gene's germline CDR1 is SGHDN and CDR2 FVKESK. This CDR3 reads CASSLRGFLSYNEQFF. CDR3 DNA: TGTGCCAGCAGCCTCAGGGGTTTCCTCTCCTACAATGAGCAGTTCTTC.